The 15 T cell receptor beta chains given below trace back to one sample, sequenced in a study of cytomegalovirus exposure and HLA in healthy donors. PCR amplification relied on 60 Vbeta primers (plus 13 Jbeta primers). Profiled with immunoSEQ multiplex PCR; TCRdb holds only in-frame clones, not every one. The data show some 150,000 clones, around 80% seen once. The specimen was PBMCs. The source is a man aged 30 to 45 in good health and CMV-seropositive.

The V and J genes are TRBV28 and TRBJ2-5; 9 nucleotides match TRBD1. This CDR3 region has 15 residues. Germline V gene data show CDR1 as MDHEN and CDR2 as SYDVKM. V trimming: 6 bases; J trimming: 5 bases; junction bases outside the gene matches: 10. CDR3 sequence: CASSLQGAEEETQYF. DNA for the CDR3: TGTGCCAGCAGCTTACAGGGGGCGGAGGAGGAGACCCAGTACTTC.

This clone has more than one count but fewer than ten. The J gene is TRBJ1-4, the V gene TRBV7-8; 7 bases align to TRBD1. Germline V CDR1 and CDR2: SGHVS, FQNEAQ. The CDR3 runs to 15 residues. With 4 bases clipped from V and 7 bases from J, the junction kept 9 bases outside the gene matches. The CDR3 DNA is TGTGCCAGCAGCTATCCGGGACAGAGACTTGAAAAACTGTTTTTT. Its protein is CASSYPGQRLEKLFF.

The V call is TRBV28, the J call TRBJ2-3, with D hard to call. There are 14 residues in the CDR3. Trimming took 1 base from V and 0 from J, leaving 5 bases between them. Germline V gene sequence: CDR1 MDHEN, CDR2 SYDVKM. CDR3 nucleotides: TGTGCCAGCAGTTTATCGGGTAGCACAGATACGCAGTATTTT. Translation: CASSLSGSTDTQYF.

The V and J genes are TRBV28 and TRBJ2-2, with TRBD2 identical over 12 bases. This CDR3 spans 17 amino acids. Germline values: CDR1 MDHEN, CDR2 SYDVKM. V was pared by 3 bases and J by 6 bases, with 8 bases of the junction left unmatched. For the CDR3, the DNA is TGTGCCAGCAGTTTTCTCCGACTAGCGGGAGAGCCCGGGGAGCTGTTTTTT. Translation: CASSFLRLAGEPGELFF. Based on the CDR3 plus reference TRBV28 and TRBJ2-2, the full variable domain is DVKVTQSSRYLVKRTGEKVFLECVQDMDHENMFWYRQDPGLGLRLIYFSYDVKMKEKGDIPEGYSVSREKKERFSLILESASTNQTSMYLCASSFLRLAGEPGELFFGEGSRLTVL.

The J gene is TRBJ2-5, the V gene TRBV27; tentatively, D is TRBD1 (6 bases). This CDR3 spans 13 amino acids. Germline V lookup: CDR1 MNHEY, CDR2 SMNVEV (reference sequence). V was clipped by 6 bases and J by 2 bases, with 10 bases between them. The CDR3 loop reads CASRWTVQETQYF. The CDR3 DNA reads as TGTGCCAGCAGGTGGACAGTGCAAGAGACCCAGTACTTC.

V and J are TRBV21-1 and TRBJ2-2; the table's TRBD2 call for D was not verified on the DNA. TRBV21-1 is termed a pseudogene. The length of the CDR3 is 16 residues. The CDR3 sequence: CASRGPTSAGVGELFF. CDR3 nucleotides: TGTGCCAGCAGGGGGCCGACTAGCGCGGGCGTCGGGGAGCTGTTTTTT.

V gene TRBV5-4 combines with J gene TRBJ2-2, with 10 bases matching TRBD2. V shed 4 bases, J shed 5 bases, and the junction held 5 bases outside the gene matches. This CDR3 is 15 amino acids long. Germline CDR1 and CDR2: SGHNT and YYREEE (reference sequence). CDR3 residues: CASSRTSGETGELFF. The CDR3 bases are TGTGCCAGCAGCCGGACTAGCGGCGAGACCGGGGAGCTGTTTTTT.

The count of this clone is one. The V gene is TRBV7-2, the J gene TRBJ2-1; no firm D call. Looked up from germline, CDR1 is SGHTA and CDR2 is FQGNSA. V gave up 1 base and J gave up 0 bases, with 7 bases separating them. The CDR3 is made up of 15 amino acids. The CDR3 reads CASSLVPNSYNEQFF. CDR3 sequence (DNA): TGTGCCAGCAGCTTAGTTCCCAACTCCTACAATGAGCAGTTCTTC.

DNA of the CDR3: TGTGCCAGCAGTTTACTCCGAACCGGGACAGGGGGCCCGAATGAGCAGTTCTTC. This codes for CASSLLRTGTGGPNEQFF. The rearrangement joins TRBV27 to TRBJ2-1; TRBD1 aligns across 12 bases. This CDR3 spans 18 amino acids. Germline assignment: CDR1 MNHEY and CDR2 SMNVEV (reference sequence). V gave up 2 bases and J gave up 7 bases; unmatched junction bases: 12.

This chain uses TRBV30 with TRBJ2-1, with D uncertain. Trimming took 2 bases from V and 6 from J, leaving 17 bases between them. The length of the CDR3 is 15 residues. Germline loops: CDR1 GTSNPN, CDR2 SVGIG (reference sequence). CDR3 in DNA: TGTGCCTGGAGTAATTCGGCCGGAGCCCGCAATGAGCAGTTCTTC. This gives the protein CAWSNSAGARNEQFF.

CDR3 sequence (DNA): TGTGCCAGCAGCGTTTCGCCAGGGGACTACGAGCAGTACTTC. The encoded protein is CASSVSPGDYEQYF. The chain recombines TRBV9 with TRBJ2-7, with D possibly being TRBD1 (6 bases). Germline V gene sequence: CDR1 SGDLS, CDR2 YYNGEE. The CDR3 sequence is 14 residues long. Trimming took 2 bases from V and 3 from J, leaving 12 bases between them.

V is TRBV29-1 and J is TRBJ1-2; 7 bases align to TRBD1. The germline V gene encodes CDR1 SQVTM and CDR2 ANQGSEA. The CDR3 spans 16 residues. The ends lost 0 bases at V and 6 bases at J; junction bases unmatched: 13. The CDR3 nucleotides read TGCAGCGTTGAAGACGGAGGGGGCAGGGTCGGCAATGGCTACACCTTC. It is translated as CSVEDGGGRVGNGYTF.

The CDR3 bases are TGTGCCAGCAGCTCTGTTTCTACTGGGGCCAACGTCCTGACTTTC. Translation gives CASSSVSTGANVLTF. The chain is built from TRBV27 and TRBJ2-6; unclear D gene. The length of the CDR3 is 15 residues. Germline assignment: CDR1 MNHEY and CDR2 SMNVEV (reference sequence). The V end lost 6 bases, the J end lost 2 bases, and 11 bases lay between the germline ends.

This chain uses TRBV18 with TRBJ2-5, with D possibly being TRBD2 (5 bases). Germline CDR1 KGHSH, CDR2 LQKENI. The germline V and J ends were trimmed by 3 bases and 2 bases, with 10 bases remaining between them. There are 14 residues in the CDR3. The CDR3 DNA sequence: TGTGCCAGCTCACCGCCTAGCCTTCAAGAGACCCAGTACTTC. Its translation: CASSPPSLQETQYF.

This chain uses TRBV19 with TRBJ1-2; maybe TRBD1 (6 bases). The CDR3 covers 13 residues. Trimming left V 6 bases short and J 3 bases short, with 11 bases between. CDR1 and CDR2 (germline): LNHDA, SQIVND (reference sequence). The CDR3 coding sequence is TGTGCCAGTAGCCTACAGGGTGACTATGGCTACACCTTC. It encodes CASSLQGDYGYTF.